This T cell receptor beta chain is drawn from a study of molecular identifiers for immune sequencing clone quantification. Overall study findings and caveats: Jurkat TCR RNA spiked in from one cell reportedly remained identifiable amid about a million naive cells. Under 1% of molecules in naive cells, but over 97% of effector molecules, belonged to clones above 20 RNA copies.

This clonotype was found many times. Its target is not known. For naive CD8 T cells, sorting used the CD8+CD4-CCR7+CD45RA+ phenotype. The CDR3 extends over 12 amino acids. Previously described methods and listed TCR primers produced bulk TCR libraries. TCRdb called the PCR reads again in MiXCR, with one record for every CDR3 protein. The repertoire holds approximately 670,000 distinct CDR3 sequences, with less than 20% as singletons. Input material: naive CD8+ T cells from blood, with Jurkat cell RNA spiked in. Subset reported: FACS-sorted CD8+CD4-CCR7+CD45RA+ naive T cells. The clonotype was recovered from a human donor in good health. Some libraries in this study had Jurkat cell RNA spiked in. The chain carries TRBV21-1 and TRBJ2-7; the table's D call, TRBD2, was not checked against the DNA. TRBV21-1 is a pseudogene locus. CDR3 region: CASTLPYGEQYF. The CDR3 nucleotides read TGTGCCAGCACCCTCCCGTACGGGGAGCAGTACTTC.